Shown below are 17 T cell receptor beta chains from a single sample sequenced in a study of tumor-infiltrating lymphocytes in primary liver carcinoma. Unsorted bulk tissue (roughly 20-31 mg) underwent RNA and DNA co-extraction. The investigators made TCR beta cDNA from roughly 0.55 ug total RNA, using a constant-region primer. Three nested multiplex PCR rounds, a slightly modified ARM-PCR method, built the TCR beta libraries. In the first two PCR rounds, TRBV1-TRBV30 forward primers were paired with a C-beta reverse primer, and each round lasted roughly 10 cycles. TCRdb re-derived calls from the multiplex PCR reads in MiXCR, one entry per CDR3 protein. The table has 45,000 to 65,000 distinct CDR3 sequences, around 77% seen once. The source material was liver tumor tissue from sampling region 5. The sample's subset: tumor region T5, tumor centre. All receptors come from a middle-aged man with primary liver carcinoma and hepatitis B virus infection.

Points on this clonotype: One junction end disagrees with the germline gene, perhaps due to a read error. The CDR3 here is CVSGSSRDSSYEQYF. As DNA, the CDR3 is TGTGTCAGCGGCTCATCCCGTGACTCCTCCTACGAGCAGTACTTC. V gene TRBV11-1 combines with J gene TRBJ2-7, with a weak D call TRBD2 (5 bases). CDR1 is SGHAT and CDR2 is FQDESV in the germline V gene (reference sequence). This CDR3 comprises 15 residues.

Points on this clonotype: At one end, the junction sequence differs from germline, possibly due to a read error. V is TRBV14 and J is TRBJ2-1, with TRBD2 as a possible D gene (6 bases). The germline gives CDR1 SGHDN, CDR2 FVKESK. The CDR3 length is 13 residues. This CDR3 reads CVSSPGGGTGKFF. CDR3 coding DNA: TGTGTCAGCAGCCCCGGGGGAGGAACGGGCAAGTTCTTC.

With regard to this clonotype: The CDR3 does not close with the conserved phenylalanine or tryptophan, likely indicating a read error. This chain joins TRBV6-6 and TRBJ2-7; D might be TRBD2 (7 bases). Germline lookup yields CDR1 MNHNY and CDR2 SVGAGI (reference sequence). The CDR3 covers 14 residues. CDR3 sequence reads: CASSPLLRGGEQYI. The CDR3, as DNA: TGCGCCAGCAGTCCACTCCTAAGGGGGGGAGAGCAGTACATC.

This clonotype is medium-sized. The chain recombines TRBV10-3 with TRBJ1-6; tentatively, D is TRBD1 (5 bases). Deletions cut 5 bases from V and 8 bases from J, with 7 bases between. The CDR3 totals 12 residues. Germline loops: CDR1 ENHRY, CDR2 SYGVKD. CDR3 protein: CAISRGDSPLHF. CDR3 coding DNA: TGTGCCATCAGTCGGGGGGATTCACCCCTCCACTTT.

This clonotype has a single count. One end of the junction is discordant with germline, which a read error may explain. The V and J genes are TRBV11-2 and TRBJ1-5, with D perhaps matching TRBD1 (6 bases). The DNA end favors TRBJ2-3, so the J call may be wrong. This CDR3 has 17 amino acids. CDR1 is SGHAT, CDR2 FQNNGV, per germline. Written as DNA, the CDR3 is TGTGCCAGCATCTTAGTAAGGGTAACAGGGAGCAATCAGCCCCAGTATTTT. Protein product: CASILVRVTGSNQPQYF.

As concerns this clonotype: At one of its ends the junction is not consistent with the germline gene, which may arise from a read error. The V call is TRBV11-1, the J call TRBJ2-2; perhaps D is TRBD1 or TRBD2 (5 bases each). The CDR3 length is 13 residues. Germline CDR1 reads SGHAT; CDR2 reads FQDESV (reference sequence). The CDR3 bases are TGTGCCAGTAGCTGTTGGGACGCCGGGGAGCTGTTTTTT. Translation: CASSCWDAGELFF.

The genes are TRBV7-8 and TRBJ2-1; 16 nucleotides line up with TRBD2. With V trimmed by 4 bases and J by 4 bases, 13 bases remained unmatched. In germline, CDR1 is SGHVS, CDR2 FQNEAQ. This CDR3 contains 20 residues. CDR3 nucleotides: TGTGCCAGCAGCTCCCGAGAGTCGGGACTAGCGGGGGGGGCTTACAATGAGCAGTTCTTC. Protein product: CASSSRESGLAGGAYNEQFF. The variable domain in full, with the rest retrieved from reference TRBV7-8 and TRBJ2-1, is GAGVSQSPRYKVAKRGQDVALRCDPISGHVSLFWYQQALGQGPEFLTYFQNEAQLDKSGLPSDRFFAERPEGSVSTLKIQRTQQEDSAVYLCASSSRESGLAGGAYNEQFFGPGTRLTVL.

The chain links TRBV11-2 to TRBJ2-5, with D perhaps TRBD2 (5 bases). The CDR3 totals 13 residues. CDR1 SGHAT and CDR2 FQNNGV come from the germline V gene. With 3 bases removed from V and 4 bases from J, the gap between germline ends came to 9 bases. In DNA form, the CDR3 reads TGTGCCAGCAGCTTTAGCGTCGGAGAGACCCAGTACTTC. It yields the protein CASSFSVGETQYF.

As regards this clonotype: A junction boundary mismatches the germline segment, possibly from a read error. The rearrangement joins TRBV11-1 to TRBJ2-3, with D tentatively TRBD1 or TRBD2 (5 bases each). The CDR3 spans 19 residues. The germline gives CDR1 SGHAT, CDR2 FQDESV (reference sequence). This CDR3 is CASSSGGSTVGARTDAQYF. CDR3 nucleotides: TGTGCCAGCAGCTCTGGGGGAAGCACTGTTGGAGCCCGCACAGATGCGCAGTATTTC.

In its sample, this clonotype was seen many times. The chain employs TRBV14 and TRBJ2-1, with TRBD2 matching over 7 bases. Trimming at V came to 1 base and at J to 3 bases, leaving 6 bases not matched to a gene. Germline assignment: CDR1 SGHDN and CDR2 FVKESK. This CDR3 is built from 16 residues. CDR3 sequence: CASSQGAGRIYNEQFF. CDR3 DNA sequence: TGTGCCAGCAGCCAAGGAGCGGGGCGGATCTACAATGAGCAGTTCTTC.

Concerning this clonotype: Compared with germline, one end of the junction differs, possibly owing to a read error. This chain uses TRBV6-1 with TRBJ2-1; D gene ambiguous. The CDR3 length is 16 residues. CDR1 and CDR2 (germline): MNHNS, SASEGT. In nucleotides, the CDR3 is TGTGCCAGCAGTGAAAACCCCAGGACGGGCTACTATGAGCAGTTCTTC. This encodes CASSENPRTGYYEQFF.

Remarks on this clonotype: No conserved phenylalanine or tryptophan ends this CDR3, so it is likely a read error. The chain joins TRBV25-1 to TRBJ2-1, with 9 nucleotides matching TRBD2. The CDR3 covers 14 residues. CDR1 MGHDK and CDR2 SYGVNS come from the germline V gene. DNA for the CDR3: TGTTCCAGTACAGCGGGAGGCTCCTACAATGAGCAGTTCTTA. This codes for CSSTAGGSYNEQFL.

A remark on this clonotype: The junction departs from the called germline gene at one end, perhaps through a read error. The chain combines TRBV12-3 or TRBV12-4 with TRBJ2-3, with TRBD1 matching over 12 bases. This CDR3 spans 13 amino acids. The CDR3 nucleotides are TGTGCCAGTAGGGGGACAGGGGGCTATACGCACTATTTT. Protein: CASRGTGGYTHYF.

Remarks on this clonotype: Relative to the germline gene, one junction end is altered; a read error may explain this. The rearrangement links TRBV11-2 to TRBJ2-1, with D maybe TRBD1 (5 bases). This CDR3 spans 14 amino acids. The V gene's germline CDR1 is SGHAT and CDR2 FQNNGV. CDR3 amino acids: CANSLGVVSYDQFF. The CDR3 DNA sequence: TGTGCCAACAGCCTAGGGGTAGTGAGTTATGATCAGTTCTTC.

In the case of this clonotype: Sequence at one end of the junction differs from germline and may be a read error. The chain carries TRBV5-6 and TRBJ1-1; 8 bases agree with TRBD1. The CDR3 spans 14 residues. Per germline, CDR1 SGHDT and CDR2 YYEEEE. CDR3 nucleotide sequence: TGCGCCAGCAGCGCACGACAGGGGCAAACTGAAGCTTTCTTT. Translated, it gives CASSARQGQTEAFF.

The chain is built from TRBV7-8 and TRBJ2-7, with 13 bases lining up with TRBD2. With 5 bases clipped from V and 0 bases from J, the junction kept 10 bases outside the gene matches. CDR3 size: 18 residues. CDR1 is SGHVS and CDR2 is FQNEAQ in the germline V gene. CDR3 region: CASSPRTSGSMSSYEQYF. The CDR3 DNA sequence: TGTGCCAGCAGCCCTCGGACTAGCGGGAGTATGAGCTCCTACGAGCAGTACTTC.

This clonotype was seen ten or more times. The chain is built from TRBV12-3 or TRBV12-4 and TRBJ2-3, with 9 bases lining up with TRBD1. V lost 4 bases, J lost 4 bases, and 6 bases stayed unmatched. The CDR3 extends over 15 amino acids. The chain's CDR3 is CASSWDRDGSDTQYF. The CDR3 coding sequence is TGTGCCAGCAGTTGGGACAGGGATGGATCAGATACGCAGTATTTT.